The T cell receptor beta chain under discussion was sequenced for a study of blood T cells in healthy people across ages. General study points: The unknown donor CMV status may have confounded expanded clonotype changes. Unsorted PBMCs blocked a conclusive comparison of naive and antigen-experienced cells.

Combining a sample-barcoded 5' primer with a J-beta primer mix, a second PCR ran for about 7 to 11 cycles. TCRdb reprocessed the 5' RACE reads via MiXCR and lists one record per CDR3 protein. In the table there are 800,000 to 950,000 distinct CDR3 sequences, roughly 29% of which are singletons. This clonotype was seen a few times. Its antigen remains unknown. V gave up 6 bases and J gave up 9 bases, with 12 bases separating them. CDR3 length: 12 amino acids. In germline, CDR1 is ENHRY, CDR2 SYGVKD. These data were also reused for a study on T cells of mothers and their children. That paper adds: Nobody spotted any persistent microchimeric T cell clones.

This receptor was taken from a woman aged 40 to 50 in good health. Material: blood. The chain is built from TRBV10-3 and TRBJ1-5; D is possibly TRBD1 (5 bases). This chain's CDR3 is CAIRGDWGPQHF. The CDR3 region has the DNA TGTGCCATCAGAGGGGATTGGGGGCCCCAGCATTTT.